Below, 19 T cell receptor beta chains from the same sample are listed, as sequenced in a study of T cell clonality in common variable immunodeficiency. The protocol was immunoSEQ multiplex PCR, while the TCRdb copy is restricted to in-frame clones and leaves out a portion. The sample includes approximately 57,000 clones, none of them occurring once. Specimen: peripheral blood mononuclear cells. These receptor sequences come from a person aged 18-70 years in good health.

In its sample, this clone was seen many times. The sequenced fragment ends 3 residues before the CDR3 boundary, so the rest is inferred from the germline J gene. The chain recombines TRBV11-2 with TRBJ2-5; 7 nucleotides align to TRBD2. The V gene's germline CDR1 is SGHAT and CDR2 FQNNGV. Trimming at V came to 0 bases and at J to 5 bases, leaving 3 bases not matched to a gene. CDR3 length: 14 amino acids. The sequenced part of the CDR3 DNA is TGTGCCAGCAGCTTAGATGCACTAGCGGAGACC. It specifies CASSLDALAET. Given in full, the CDR3 is CASSLDALAETQYF. The complete variable domain, with remaining parts taken from reference TRBV11-2 and TRBJ2-5, reads EAGVAQSPRYKIIEKRQSVAFWCNPISGHATLYWYQQILGQGPKLLIQFQNNGVVDDSQLPKDRFSAERLKGVDSTLKIQPAKLEDSAVYLCASSLDALAETQYFGPGTRLLVL.

This clone was seen repeatedly, ten times or more. The CDR3 is cut off 3 residues early in the read; its end comes from the germline J gene. This chain links TRBV20-1 with TRBJ2-3; 9 bases match TRBD2. This CDR3 is built from 15 residues. V was pared by 3 bases and J by 2 bases, with 6 bases of the junction left unmatched. The germline V gene has CDR1 DFQATT and CDR2 SNEGSKA (reference sequence). This CDR3 reads CSASLSGGYTDTQYF. The sequenced CDR3 bases are TGCAGTGCTAGTCTTAGCGGGGGCTACACAGATACG.

This clone came up many times. The read terminates 3 residues ahead of where the CDR3 ends, so the germline J gene completes it. This chain joins TRBV20-1 and TRBJ1-6; TRBD1 aligns across 7 bases. The V gene's germline CDR1 is DFQATT and CDR2 SNEGSKA (reference sequence). There are 15 residues in the CDR3. The V and J ends lost 1 base and 8 bases, in that order; junction bases with no gene match: 8. CDR3 residues: CSARARVQGDSPLHF. CDR3 bases read: TGCAGTGCTAGAGCGAGGGTCCAGGGGGATTCACCC.

As regards this clone: The read terminates 3 residues ahead of where the CDR3 ends, so the germline J gene completes it. V usage is TRBV18 and J usage is TRBJ2-3, with 7 bases identical to TRBD1. CDR3 length: 16 amino acids. Germline values: CDR1 KGHSH, CDR2 LQKENI. The CDR3 sequence is CASSPPDRAAQETQYF. The DNA read from the CDR3 is TGTGCCAGCTCACCCCCCGACAGGGCCGCACAAGAGACG.

Many counts were recorded for this clone. CDR3 DNA, as far as it was read: TGTGCCAGCAGTAGGGACAGGGTGAGAGAGACC. Its protein is CASSRDRVRET. In full, the CDR3 reads CASSRDRVRETQYF. This chain connects TRBV2 to TRBJ2-5; 9 bases map to TRBD1. From the germline J gene comes the end of the CDR3, since the read stops 3 residues before it. Germline assignment: CDR1 SNHLY and CDR2 FYNNEI. V lost 5 bases, J lost 4 bases, and 5 bases stayed unmatched. This CDR3 contains 14 residues.

This clone has at least ten counts. The read stops 3 residues short of the end of the CDR3; the missing end is completed from the germline J gene. This rearrangement joins TRBV2 to TRBJ2-3, with 13 positions matching TRBD2. This CDR3 is built from 15 residues. The ends lost 6 bases at V and 3 bases at J; junction bases unmatched: 3. Germline values: CDR1 SNHLY, CDR2 FYNNEI. CDR3 region: CASSGLAGETDTQYF. The sequenced part of the CDR3 DNA is TGTGCCAGCAGCGGACTAGCGGGGGAAACAGATACG.

This clone has at least ten counts. The CDR3 end lies 3 residues beyond the end of the read and is filled in from the germline J gene. The chain joins TRBV14 to TRBJ1-1; the match to TRBD1 covers 11 bases. Germline V gene sequence: CDR1 SGHDN, CDR2 FVKESK. Trimming removed 3 bases from V and 3 bases from J; junction bases left unmatched: 6. This CDR3 contains 16 residues. CDR3 bases read: TGTGCCAGCAGCCAGAGGACAGGGGGCTTGTACACTGAA. This gives the protein CASSQRTGGLYTE. The whole CDR3 is CASSQRTGGLYTEAFF.

This clone was counted at least ten times. The read ends 3 residues early relative to the CDR3; the germline J gene fills the gap. The V gene is TRBV5-1, the J gene TRBJ2-6; the match to TRBD2 covers 9 bases. The CDR3 has 17 residues. J was trimmed by 0 bases and V by 7 bases; bases with no gene match: 8. Germline assignment: CDR1 SGHRS and CDR2 YFSETQ. The CDR3 region is CASSRLAVSSGANVLTF. The DNA read from the CDR3 is TGCGCCAGCTCTAGACTAGCGGTGAGCTCTGGGGCCAACGTC.

This clone has ten or more counts. The read ends 3 residues shy of where the CDR3 ends; the end is completed using the germline J gene. Different DNA sequences within this sample yield the same CDR3. The rearrangement links TRBV5-4 to TRBJ1-3; 7 bases agree with TRBD1. The V gene end was trimmed by 4 bases and the J gene end by 4 bases; junction bases not matched to a gene: 5. The germline CDR1 and CDR2 sequences are SGHNT and YYREEE (reference sequence). This CDR3 has 14 residues. The sequenced part of the CDR3 DNA is TGTGCCAGCAGCAAAGACAGGGCCGGAAACACC. It specifies CASSKDRAGNT. In full, the CDR3 is CASSKDRAGNTIYF. The whole variable domain, filled in from reference TRBV5-4 and TRBJ1-3, reads ETGVTQSPTHLIKTRGQQVTLRCSSQSGHNTVSWYQQALGQGPQFIFQYYREEENGRGNFPPRFSGLQFPNYSSELNVNALELDDSALYLCASSKDRAGNTIYFGEGSWLTVV.

In this sample, this clone turned up many times. The CDR3 end lies 3 residues beyond the end of the read and is filled in from the germline J gene. The chain recombines TRBV6-1 with TRBJ1-2; 7 nucleotides match TRBD1. Germline CDR1 reads MNHNS; CDR2 reads SASEGT. The CDR3 runs 13 residues. V shed 4 bases, J shed 7 bases, and the junction held 6 bases outside the gene matches. CDR3 loop: CASSVTGRSGYTF. The part of the CDR3 DNA that was read is TGTGCCAGCAGTGTGACAGGGAGGTCTGGC.

The table lists this clone with many counts. CDR3 protein: CASSEVSGSPLHF. CDR3 DNA (partial): TGTGCCAGCAGTGAGGTTTCAGGTTCACCC. The chain recombines TRBV6-1 with TRBJ1-6; unclear D gene. Read coverage stops 3 residues before the CDR3 terminus; the germline J gene supplies the remainder. The germline V gene has CDR1 MNHNS and CDR2 SASEGT. CDR3 length equals 13 residues. V was cut by 3 bases and J by 9 bases, with 9 bases left in between.

Turning to this clone: The read terminates 3 residues ahead of where the CDR3 ends, so the germline J gene completes it. The gene calls are TRBV6-1 and TRBJ1-1, with a weak D call TRBD1 (6 bases). Looked up from germline, CDR1 is MNHNS and CDR2 is SASEGT. The V and J ends lost 6 bases and 7 bases respectively, with 15 bases between them. The CDR3 extends over 13 amino acids. The sequenced part of the CDR3 DNA is TGTGCCAGCAGGGAAACAGGGAACCGTGAA. It specifies CASRETGNRE. The whole CDR3 reads CASRETGNREAFF.

This clone was detected many times. The read falls 3 residues short of the CDR3 end, and the missing part is taken from the germline J gene. V is TRBV5-1 and J is TRBJ2-2, with a possible D match to TRBD2 (6 bases). Germline CDR1 is SGHRS and CDR2 is YFSETQ. Deletions cut 1 base from V and 2 bases from J, with 9 bases between. CDR3 length equals 15 residues. CDR3 region: CASSLTGLNTGELFF. CDR3 DNA (partial): TGCGCCAGCAGCTTGACGGGACTCAACACCGGGGAG.

This clone was seen repeatedly, ten times or more. The read halts 3 residues ahead of the CDR3 end, with the missing end drawn from the germline J gene. The V and J genes are TRBV5-5 and TRBJ2-1; maybe TRBD2 (5 bases). CDR3 length equals 15 residues. Germline-derived CDR1 and CDR2 are SGHKS and YYEKEE (reference sequence). Trimming shortened V by 4 bases and J by 0 bases, and 11 bases separated the two germline ends. The CDR3: CASSLGVSSYNEQFF. CDR3 bases read: TGTGCCAGCAGCCTCGGGGTTAGCTCCTACAATGAG.

This clone appeared many times. Mismatch with germline at one junction end may stem from a read error. The CDR3 extends 3 residues past the end of the read, so its final part is completed from the germline J gene. The V and J genes are TRBV7-9 and TRBJ2-6; TRBD1 might be the D (7 bases). The CDR3 has 15 amino acids. CDR1 SEHNR and CDR2 FQNEAQ come from the germline V gene (reference sequence). The part of the CDR3 DNA that was read is TGTGTCAGCCAGGGGGGACTCTCTGGGGCCAACGTC. Its translation: CVSQGGLSGANV. The CDR3, in full, reads CVSQGGLSGANVLTF.

The table lists this clone with many counts. The CDR3 goes on 3 residues after the read ends, and that part is filled in from the germline J gene. This sequence joins TRBV19 and TRBJ1-2, with TRBD1 matching over 7 bases. V was clipped by 10 bases and J by 6 bases; unmatched bases: 8. CDR1 and CDR2 from the germline V gene are LNHDA and SQIVND (reference sequence). CDR3 length: 12 residues. The CDR3 sequence: CATRGSSHGYTF. Partial CDR3 DNA: TGTGCCACCAGGGGGTCCTCTCATGGC.

This clone was seen many times. The read comes to an end 3 residues before the CDR3 does, leaving the germline J gene to fill in the end. The J gene is TRBJ1-5, the V gene TRBV5-5; D not certain. Deletions cut 0 bases from V and 7 bases from J, with 8 bases between. Germline V gene sequence: CDR1 SGHKS, CDR2 YYEKEE (reference sequence). The CDR3 consists of 13 residues. The CDR3 loop reads CASSLAPRQPQHF. The part of the CDR3 DNA that was read is TGTGCCAGCAGCTTGGCTCCCAGGCAGCCC.

This clone was detected ten times or more. The DNA ends 3 residues before the CDR3 does, and the rest of the CDR3 is filled in from the germline J gene. This rearrangement joins TRBV20-1 to TRBJ2-3; maybe TRBD1 (6 bases). CDR1 DFQATT and CDR2 SNEGSKA come from the germline V gene (reference sequence). The CDR3 has 14 residues. With 4 bases removed from V and 2 bases from J, the gap between germline ends came to 13 bases. The CDR3: CSATHRDSTDTQYF. CDR3 DNA (partial): TGCAGTGCTACCCACAGGGATTCCACAGATACG.

This clone was recorded at least ten times. Read coverage stops 3 residues before the CDR3 terminus; the germline J gene supplies the remainder. The chain links TRBV19 to TRBJ1-5; D is possibly TRBD1 (5 bases). V lost 6 bases, J lost 0 bases, and 15 bases lay in between. The germline V gene encodes CDR1 LNHDA and CDR2 SQIVND (reference sequence). This CDR3 region has 16 residues. The covered CDR3 bases are TGTGCCAGTAGCGAGGGGTGGGTGTATAGCAATCAGCCC. This sequence encodes CASSEGWVYSNQP. The CDR3 in full is CASSEGWVYSNQPQHF.